The 27 T cell receptor beta chains in this list originate from one sample, sequenced in a study of shared clonotypes between healthy human individuals. The protocol was immunoSEQ multiplex PCR, while the TCRdb copy is restricted to in-frame clones and leaves out a portion. The sample consists of about 380,000 clones, 90% to 98% of them appearing once. The sequenced material came from memory CD8+ T cells sorted from blood. As for subset: CD45RO+ cells pooled with CCR7-negative TemRA cells. The origin of the receptors is a man aged 25 to 40 in good health.

J is TRBJ2-3 and V is TRBV5-5; no definite D call. This CDR3 is 12 amino acids long. V lost 3 bases to trimming and J lost 2 bases, with 4 bases between them. Germline CDR1 is SGHKS and CDR2 is YYEKEE (reference sequence). For the CDR3, the DNA is TGTGCCAGCAGCTGGGTCACAGATACGCAGTATTTT. This codes for CASSWVTDTQYF.

The rearrangement joins TRBV30 to TRBJ2-1, with 11 bases aligning to TRBD2. CDR3 length: 14 amino acids. V shed 2 bases and J 10 bases; nucleotides not matched to a gene: 7. The germline V gene encodes CDR1 GTSNPN and CDR2 SVGIG (reference sequence). The CDR3 protein is CAWSLAGGPEEQFF. The CDR3, as DNA: TGTGCCTGGAGTTTAGCGGGAGGGCCGGAGGAGCAGTTCTTC.

This chain uses TRBV6-6 with TRBJ2-5; maybe TRBD2 (5 bases). CDR1 is MNHNY and CDR2 is SVGAGI in the germline V gene (reference sequence). V was clipped by 8 bases and J by 5 bases, with 18 bases between them. The CDR3 is 14 residues long. CDR3 bases: TGTGCCAGCCGTATAGGAGGACTTGGGGAGACCCAGTACTTC. Its translation: CASRIGGLGETQYF.

The gene calls are TRBV28 and TRBJ1-2; TRBD1 matches 7 bases. Unmatched junction bases numbered 7, after V lost 1 base and J lost 8 bases. CDR1 and CDR2 (germline): MDHEN, SYDVKM. This CDR3 comprises 14 residues. In nucleotides, the CDR3 is TGTGCCAGCAGTTTATTCGGGACAGACCGGGGCTACACCTTC. Translation: CASSLFGTDRGYTF.

A note on this clone: This sample also contains other DNA sequences that code for the same CDR3. This chain connects TRBV6-5 to TRBJ2-1; 12 bases match TRBD1. The V segment lost 2 bases and the J segment 8 bases; nucleotides outside the gene matches: 4. The CDR3 length is 15 residues. Looked up from germline, CDR1 is MNHEY and CDR2 is SVGAGI. The CDR3 bases are TGTGCCAGCAGTTACCTGGGACAGGGGGCGCATGAGCAGTTCTTC. It yields the protein CASSYLGQGAHEQFF.

This sequence joins TRBV6-1 and TRBJ2-4; TRBD2 aligns across 11 bases. J was trimmed by 3 bases and V by 0 bases; bases with no gene match: 7. Germline V gene data show CDR1 as MNHNS and CDR2 as SASEGT. This CDR3 is 18 amino acids long. The CDR3 nucleotides read TGTGCCAGCAGTGAAGCCCTAGCGGGAGGCGTTCACAAAAACATTCAGTACTTC. The encoded protein is CASSEALAGGVHKNIQYF.

Concerning this clone: The same CDR3 arises from other DNA sequences in this sample as well. The V call is TRBV20-1, the J call TRBJ2-7, with D possibly TRBD1 on 5 matching bases. Trimming removed 2 bases from V and 4 bases from J, with 6 bases in between. Germline loops: CDR1 DFQATT, CDR2 SNEGSKA (reference sequence). The CDR3 extends over 11 amino acids. CDR3 DNA: TGCAGTGCTAGATCAGGGTACGAGCAGTACTTC. Residues: CSARSGYEQYF.

This rearrangement joins TRBV9 to TRBJ1-5; D uncertain. CDR1 and CDR2 from the germline V gene are SGDLS and YYNGEE. The CDR3 extends over 15 amino acids. Trimming shortened V by 0 bases and J by 3 bases, and 10 bases separated the two germline ends. CDR3 in DNA: TGTGCCAGCAGCGTAGACGGGTACCCCAATCAGCCCCAGCATTTT. Amino acids: CASSVDGYPNQPQHF.

The chain employs TRBV6-5 and TRBJ1-2; D ambiguous. From germline, CDR1 is MNHEY and CDR2 SVGAGI. The CDR3 runs to 16 residues. V lost 0 bases and J 5 bases, leaving 16 bases between the germline ends. The CDR3 region has the DNA TGTGCCAGCAGTTACTCGAGTGGGAAGCGACATTATGGCTACACCTTC. Translated, it gives CASSYSSGKRHYGYTF.

The chain combines TRBV9 with TRBJ1-2; weak D call: TRBD1 (5 bases). This CDR3 spans 15 amino acids. Germline CDR1 is SGDLS and CDR2 is YYNGEE. Trimming cost V 0 bases and J 5 bases, with 14 bases left between them. The CDR3 DNA sequence: TGTGCCAGCAGCGTAGACCACAGGTTTGATTATGGCTACACCTTC. This gives the protein CASSVDHRFDYGYTF.

V gene TRBV9 combines with J gene TRBJ2-7, with D perhaps matching TRBD2 (6 bases). Germline values: CDR1 SGDLS, CDR2 YYNGEE. Trimming left V 0 bases short and J 7 bases short, with 14 bases between. The CDR3 has 14 amino acids. Written as DNA, the CDR3 is TGTGCCAGCAGCGTAGCTCGTGTAGCGGATGAGCAGTACTTC. Its protein product is CASSVARVADEQYF.

The chain carries TRBV30 and TRBJ1-2; D gene unclear. V was pared by 8 bases and J by 3 bases, with 10 bases between. The CDR3 is 11 residues long. Germline lookup yields CDR1 GTSNPN and CDR2 SVGIG (reference sequence). CDR3 loop: CAQRFDYGYTF. CDR3 sequence (DNA): TGTGCCCAGAGGTTTGACTATGGCTACACCTTC.

This chain links TRBV4-2 with TRBJ2-1; either TRBD1 or TRBD2 may supply D (5 bases each). The V gene's germline CDR1 is LGHNA and CDR2 YNFKEQ. With 0 bases removed from V and 2 bases from J, the gap between germline ends came to 8 bases. CDR3 size: 15 residues. CDR3 protein: CASSQDGGPYNEQFF. The DNA of the CDR3 is TGTGCCAGCAGCCAAGATGGGGGACCCTACAATGAGCAGTTCTTC.

This clone has a single count. The chain is built from TRBV14 and TRBJ2-3; D gene ambiguous. V lost 3 bases and J 3 bases, leaving 13 bases between the germline ends. The CDR3 covers 15 residues. Germline V lookup: CDR1 SGHDN, CDR2 FVKESK. CDR3 sequence: CASSHDFQRTDTQYF. DNA for the CDR3: TGTGCCAGCAGCCACGATTTTCAGAGGACAGATACGCAGTATTTT.

The V call is TRBV27, the J call TRBJ2-2; 11 bases align to TRBD2. J was trimmed by 2 bases and V by 6 bases; bases with no gene match: 5. CDR1 and CDR2 from the germline V gene are MNHEY and SMNVEV (reference sequence). The CDR3 consists of 16 residues. The CDR3 region has the DNA TGTGCCAGCAGCCTACTAGCGGGGGTAAACACCGGGGAGCTGTTTTTT. It translates to CASSLLAGVNTGELFF.

Note on this clone: Other DNA sequences in the same sample also yield this CDR3. The CDR3 region has the DNA TGTGCCAGCAGGGGGGGTCTTAATCAGCCCCAGCATTTT. Its protein is CASRGGLNQPQHF. The V gene is TRBV6-5, the J gene TRBJ1-5; D perhaps matches TRBD1 (5 bases). CDR1 and CDR2 from the germline V gene are MNHEY and SVGAGI. The ends were cut back, 6 bases at V and 4 bases at J, with 10 bases in the middle. CDR3 length: 13 residues.

The chain carries TRBV5-1 and TRBJ2-3; 7 positions agree with TRBD2. J was trimmed by 3 bases and V by 0 bases; bases with no gene match: 10. Per the germline V gene, CDR1 is SGHRS and CDR2 is YFSETQ. This CDR3 region has 17 residues. The CDR3 DNA reads TGCGCCAGCAGCTTGGGGGCTAGCGGTCGCCAGACAGATACGCAGTATTTT. Its translation is CASSLGASGRQTDTQYF.

The chain employs TRBV30 and TRBJ2-7; 11 bases agree with TRBD1. The CDR3 consists of 13 residues. J gave up 4 bases and V 4 bases, and 3 bases lay outside the gene matches. Germline CDR1 reads GTSNPN; CDR2 reads SVGIG (reference sequence). The CDR3: CAWNRDRGYEQYF. CDR3 nucleotides: TGTGCCTGGAACCGGGACAGGGGGTACGAGCAGTACTTC. Full variable domain (outside the CDR3, taken from reference TRBV30 and TRBJ2-7): SQTIHQWPATLVQPVGSPLSLECTVEGTSNPNLYWYRQAAGRGLQLLFYSVGIGQISSEVPQNLSASRPQDRQFILSSKKLLLSDSGFYLCAWNRDRGYEQYFGPGTRLTVT.

This clone was seen only a few times. The chain recombines TRBV2 with TRBJ2-2; D unresolved. From germline, CDR1 is SNHLY and CDR2 FYNNEI. Trimming removed 6 bases at V and 2 bases at J, with 4 bases between. CDR3 size: 12 residues. This CDR3 is CASRDNTGELFF. In nucleotides, the CDR3 is TGTGCCAGCAGGGACAACACCGGGGAGCTGTTTTTT.

In regard to this clone: At one boundary the junction diverges from the germline segment, which might be a read error. Other nucleotide sequences from this sample produce the same CDR3. The CDR3 spells CSARGGNTIYF. CDR3 nucleotide sequence: TGCAGTGCGAGAGGGGGAAACACCATATATTTT. This chain joins TRBV20-1 and TRBJ1-3; D remains unclear. CDR1 DFQATT and CDR2 SNEGSKA come from the germline V gene (reference sequence). The CDR3 length is 11 residues.

J is TRBJ2-3 and V is TRBV7-2; 7 bases align to TRBD1. CDR3 size: 13 residues. CDR1 is SGHTA and CDR2 is FQGNSA in the germline V gene. The trim removed 5 bases at V and 1 base at J, leaving 0 bases unmatched. CDR3 sequence: CASSGQGTDTQYF. For the CDR3, the DNA is TGTGCCAGCAGCGGACAGGGCACAGATACGCAGTATTTT.

The rearrangement joins TRBV2 to TRBJ1-5; 8 positions match TRBD1. The V gene end was trimmed by 5 bases and the J gene end by 7 bases; junction bases not matched to a gene: 4. Germline values: CDR1 SNHLY, CDR2 FYNNEI. The CDR3 has 13 residues. The chain's CDR3 is CASSTDRGQPQHF. CDR3 DNA sequence: TGTGCCAGCAGTACCGACAGGGGCCAGCCCCAGCATTTT.

The chain combines TRBV5-4 with TRBJ2-1; D remains ambiguous. CDR3 size: 15 residues. Germline V CDR1 and CDR2: SGHNT, YYREEE (reference sequence). Trimming pared 0 bases from V and 0 bases from J, leaving 7 bases between. CDR3 region: CASSLVGGSYNEQFF. The CDR3 DNA reads TGTGCCAGCAGCTTGGTGGGCGGCTCCTACAATGAGCAGTTCTTC.

The CDR3 bases are TGTGCCATCAGCGCTTCGCCTAACACCGGGGAGCTGTTTTTT. This encodes CAISASPNTGELFF. The chain links TRBV10-3 to TRBJ2-2, with D unclear. Deletions cut 6 bases from V and 2 bases from J, with 10 bases between. The CDR3 is made up of 14 amino acids. Germline V gene lookup returns CDR1 ENHRY and CDR2 SYGVKD.

The V gene is TRBV6-1, the J gene TRBJ1-5; D may be TRBD1 (6 bases). The V end lost 3 bases, the J end lost 2 bases, and 14 bases lay between the germline ends. The CDR3 has 16 residues. In germline, CDR1 is MNHNS, CDR2 SASEGT. The CDR3 reads CASSDRGGGGNQPQHF. As DNA, the CDR3 is TGTGCCAGCAGTGACAGGGGAGGGGGAGGCAATCAGCCCCAGCATTTT.

V and J are TRBV5-4 and TRBJ2-3; 12 bases are shared with TRBD2. Unmatched junction bases numbered 6, after V lost 1 base and J lost 3 bases. This CDR3 is built from 17 residues. Germline values: CDR1 SGHNT, CDR2 YYREEE (reference sequence). The CDR3 loop reads CASSLLTSGSRTDTQYF. In DNA, the CDR3 is TGTGCCAGCAGCTTGTTGACTAGCGGGAGTAGGACAGATACGCAGTATTTT.

This rearrangement joins TRBV5-4 to TRBJ2-3, with a tentative D call TRBD2 (5 bases). The CDR3 is 14 residues long. V lost 4 bases, J lost 4 bases, and 13 bases lay in between. The V gene's germline CDR1 is SGHNT and CDR2 YYREEE (reference sequence). The CDR3 region is CASSLRTSADTQYF. The CDR3 bases are TGTGCCAGCAGCCTACGAACTAGTGCAGATACGCAGTATTTT.